This TCR beta chain was recorded in a study of blood T cell repertoires in COVID-19. Looking at the study overall: PBMCs, B-cell-depleted T cells, or T cells were the source of the cDNA or gDNA that made up the material.

The protocol was immunoSEQ multiplex PCR, while the TCRdb copy is restricted to in-frame clones and leaves out a portion. The sample carries around 330,000 clones, roughly nine tenths recorded once. This TCR derives from a man aged 60 to 75 who had recovered from COVID-19. The sample comprised PBMCs or T cells enriched from blood (not recorded which).

The CDR3 bases are TGCAGACCACGGGGGGACCAAGAGACCCAGTACTTC. It codes for CRPRGDQETQYF. This chain connects TRBV29-1 to TRBJ2-5, with TRBD2 matching 7 bases. The germline V gene has CDR1 SQVTM and CDR2 ANQGSEA. The CDR3 extends over 12 amino acids.